This T cell receptor beta chain was recovered during a study of blood T cell repertoires in COVID-19. Sequencing was performed with immunoSEQ multiplex PCR; in TCRdb, only in-frame clones are kept and a portion is missing. The sample yields about 97,000 clones, about 90% seen once. The CDR3 consists of 16 residues. Germline assignment: CDR1 SGHTS and CDR2 YDEGEE. V was clipped by 2 bases and J by 0 bases; unmatched bases: 8. Sequenced sample: peripheral blood. The source of this sequence is a man younger than 35 with acute or convalescent COVID-19. The J gene is TRBJ2-7, the V gene TRBV5-8, with 7 bases identical to TRBD2. The CDR3 reads CASSFPSGPLSYEQYF. The CDR3 bases are TGTGCCAGCAGCTTTCCTAGCGGACCCCTCTCCTACGAGCAGTACTTC.